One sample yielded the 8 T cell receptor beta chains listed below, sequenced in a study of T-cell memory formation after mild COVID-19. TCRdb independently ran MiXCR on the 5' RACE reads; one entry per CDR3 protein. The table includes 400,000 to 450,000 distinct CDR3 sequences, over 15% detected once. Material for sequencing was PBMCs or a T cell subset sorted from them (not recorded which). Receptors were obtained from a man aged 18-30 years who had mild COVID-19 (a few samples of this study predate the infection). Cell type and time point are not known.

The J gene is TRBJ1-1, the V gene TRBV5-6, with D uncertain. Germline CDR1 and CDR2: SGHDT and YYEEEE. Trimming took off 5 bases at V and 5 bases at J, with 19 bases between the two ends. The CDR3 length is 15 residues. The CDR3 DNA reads TGTGCCAGCAGGGAAGCGACCGCGGCGGGGACTGAAGCTTTCTTT. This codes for CASREATAAGTEAFF.

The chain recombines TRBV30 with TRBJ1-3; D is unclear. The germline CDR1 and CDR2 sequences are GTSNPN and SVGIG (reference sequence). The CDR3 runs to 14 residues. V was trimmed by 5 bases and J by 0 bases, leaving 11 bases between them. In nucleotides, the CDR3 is TGTGCCTGGCGCCCCCCTACCTCTGGAAACACCATATATTTT. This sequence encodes CAWRPPTSGNTIYF.

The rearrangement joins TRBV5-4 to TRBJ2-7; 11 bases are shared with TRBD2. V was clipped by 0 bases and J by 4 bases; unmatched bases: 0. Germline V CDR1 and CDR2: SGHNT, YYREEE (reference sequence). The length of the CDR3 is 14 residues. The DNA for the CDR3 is TGTGCCAGCAGCTTGGGGACTAGCGGGTACGAGCAGTACGTC. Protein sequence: CASSLGTSGYEQYV.

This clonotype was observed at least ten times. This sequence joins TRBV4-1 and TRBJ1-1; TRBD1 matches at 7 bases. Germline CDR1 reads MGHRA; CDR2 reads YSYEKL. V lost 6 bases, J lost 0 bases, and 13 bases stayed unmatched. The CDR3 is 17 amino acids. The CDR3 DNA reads TGCGCCAGCAGGGGCCCACAGGGGCCCAGTATGAACACTGAAGCTTTCTTT. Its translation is CASRGPQGPSMNTEAFF.

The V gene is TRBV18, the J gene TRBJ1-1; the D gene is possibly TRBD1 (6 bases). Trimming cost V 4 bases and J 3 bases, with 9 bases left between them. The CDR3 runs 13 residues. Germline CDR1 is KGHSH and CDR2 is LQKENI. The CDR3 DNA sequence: TGTGCCAGCTCACGACAGGATTACACTGAAGCTTTCTTT. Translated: CASSRQDYTEAFF.

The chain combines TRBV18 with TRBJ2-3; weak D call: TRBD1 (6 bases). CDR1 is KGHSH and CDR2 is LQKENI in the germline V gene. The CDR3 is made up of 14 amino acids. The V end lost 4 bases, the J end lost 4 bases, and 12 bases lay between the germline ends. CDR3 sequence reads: CASSLRTAPDTQYF. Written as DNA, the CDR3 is TGTGCCAGCTCACTCCGGACAGCTCCAGATACGCAGTATTTT.

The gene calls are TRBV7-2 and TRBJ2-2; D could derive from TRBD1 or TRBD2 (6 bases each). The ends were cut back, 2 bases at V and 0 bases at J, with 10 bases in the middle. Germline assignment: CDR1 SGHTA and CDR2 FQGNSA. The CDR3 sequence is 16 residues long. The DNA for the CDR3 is TGTGCCAGCAGCTTACTAGGGGGGTCGAACACCGGGGAGCTGTTTTTT. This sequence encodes CASSLLGGSNTGELFF.

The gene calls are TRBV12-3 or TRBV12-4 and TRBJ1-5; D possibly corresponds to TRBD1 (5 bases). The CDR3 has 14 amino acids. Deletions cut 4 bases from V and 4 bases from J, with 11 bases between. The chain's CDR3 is CASSYTGGNQPQHF. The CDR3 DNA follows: TGTGCCAGCAGTTACACAGGTGGGAATCAGCCCCAGCATTTT.